Detailed here is one T cell receptor (beta chain). Its cognate antigen is unknown. These data belong to a study of siplizumab effects on memory and regulatory T cells. Findings and limits, study-wide: Siplizumab produced a significant reduction in alloreactive sequences that were traceable to unstimulated CD4+ memory cells. Tregs proliferating in siplizumab cultures lacked confirmation of their suppressive function. Phenotypic classification as naive or memory proved unattainable for roughly 75-95% of proliferating CD4+ or CD8+ clones. Just a small share of alloreactive clones was traced back to unstimulated subsets.

Sequencing was performed with immunoSEQ multiplex PCR; in TCRdb, only in-frame clones are kept and a portion is missing. The table has tens of thousands of clones, 87% seen once. The sample consisted of Tregs sorted from blood. This clonotype originated in a human donor in good health.

The CDR3 bases are TGTGCCAGCAGTGTGGTAAGGGGCCGAAACTATGGCTACACCTTC. It yields the protein CASSVVRGRNYGYTF. The V gene is TRBV2, the J gene TRBJ1-2; D possibly corresponds to TRBD1 (5 bases). This CDR3 is 15 amino acids long. Germline values: CDR1 SNHLY, CDR2 FYNNEI. The V end lost 4 bases, the J end lost 2 bases, and 14 bases lay between the germline ends.